This TCR beta chain was observed in a study of cytomegalovirus exposure and HLA in healthy donors. Overall study results and limits: What a later analysis reportedly showed was that an Asian-associated ancestry cluster had fewer N-insertions than the 666-donor mean. Some V segments, TRBV6-2 and TRBV6-3 among them, were indistinguishable and were therefore excluded.

PCR was performed using 60 Vbeta and 13 Jbeta primers. The repertoire was sequenced with immunoSEQ multiplex PCR; TCRdb's copy has only in-frame clones and lacks some. The table includes 210,000 or so clones, about four fifths detected once. V gave up 0 bases and J gave up 3 bases, with 9 bases separating them. This CDR3 has 14 residues. CDR1 and CDR2 from the germline V gene are KGHSH and LQKENI. Turning to this clone: Its antigen is undetermined.

The chain couples TRBV18 to TRBJ2-7, with D unclear. Input material: PBMCs. This TCR derives from a woman aged 45-65 years in good health and CMV-seropositive. CDR3 DNA: TGTGCCAGCTCACCACCGCCACAGAGCTACGAGCAGTACTTC. It codes for CASSPPPQSYEQYF.